This T cell receptor beta chain was documented in a study of TIL therapy for anti-PD-1-resistant metastatic lung cancer. On the study more broadly: Tumors were harvested before any PD-1/PD-L1 blockade. Half of patients were current or former smokers. Median patient age was about 55, ranging roughly 35-85 years. Tumors carried a median approximately 1.6 non-synonymous mutations per megabase.

CDR3 length equals 15 residues. Germline values: CDR1 MGHRA, CDR2 YSYEKL. V was cut by 1 base and J by 2 bases, with 9 bases left in between. This clone was picked up a small number of times. Sequencing used immunoSEQ v3. Generated by immunoSEQ multiplex PCR, the TCRdb table keeps only in-frame clones and is missing some. This table has tens of thousands of clones, roughly 69% appearing once. Stated time point: pre-treatment sample, taken before nivolumab and TIL therapy. The receptor comes from a woman aged 30-85 years with non-small cell lung cancer. The chain combines TRBV4-1 with TRBJ2-1; D call uncertain. The source material was blood, sampled at baseline. The CDR3 here is CASSQGPAAYNEQFF. In DNA, the CDR3 is TGCGCCAGCAGCCAAGGCCCTGCCGCCTACAATGAGCAGTTCTTC.